This T cell receptor (beta chain) was observed in a study of regulatory T cells in long-lasting Graves disease. Both iRepertoire HTBI primers and Arm-PCR of CDR3 regions were used to build the TCR beta libraries. TCRdb re-derived calls from the multiplex PCR reads in MiXCR, one entry per CDR3 protein. The repertoire holds approximately 440,000 distinct CDR3 sequences, with roughly a quarter as singletons. Comment on this clonotype: Its antigen is still unknown.

Study conclusions and caveats: Not thyroid tissue but only peripheral blood was studied.

This CDR3 has 18 amino acids. Trimming removed 3 bases from V and 0 bases from J; junction bases left unmatched: 8. CDR1 and CDR2 (germline): SGHRS, YFSETQ. Time point meaning: persistent/refractory GD, antithyroid drugs over 5 years with positive TRAb. RNA extracted from PBMCs served as the sequencing template. One endocrinology department in Xi'an, China, was where patients came from. The clonotype was recovered from a female donor with Graves disease. This chain connects TRBV5-1 to TRBJ2-5; the match to TRBD2 covers 13 bases. Sample: peripheral blood mononuclear cells (PBMCs), taken when the disease was refractory, from a patient treated with antithyroid drugs. In nucleotides, the CDR3 is TGCGCCAGCAGCTGGACTAGCGGGGGTGGGGGCCACCAAGAGACCCAGTACTTC. Amino acids: CASSWTSGGGGHQETQYF.